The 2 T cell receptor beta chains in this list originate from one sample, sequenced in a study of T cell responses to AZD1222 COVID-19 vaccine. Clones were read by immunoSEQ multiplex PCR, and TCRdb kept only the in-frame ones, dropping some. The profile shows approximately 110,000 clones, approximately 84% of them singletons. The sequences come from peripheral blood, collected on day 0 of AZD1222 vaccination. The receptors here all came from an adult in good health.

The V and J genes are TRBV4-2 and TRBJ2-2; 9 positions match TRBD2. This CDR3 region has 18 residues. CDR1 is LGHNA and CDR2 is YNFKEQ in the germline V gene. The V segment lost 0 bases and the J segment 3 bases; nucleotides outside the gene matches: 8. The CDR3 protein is CASSQESASGTHTGELFF. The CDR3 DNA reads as TGTGCCAGCAGCCAAGAGAGTGCTAGCGGGACCCACACCGGGGAGCTGTTTTTT.

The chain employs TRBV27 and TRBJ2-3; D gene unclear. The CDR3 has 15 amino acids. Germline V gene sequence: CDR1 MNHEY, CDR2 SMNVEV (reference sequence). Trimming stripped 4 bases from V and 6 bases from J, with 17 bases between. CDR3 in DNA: TGTGCCAGCAGTTGGACGTGGACCCCGGGCGATACGCAGTATTTT. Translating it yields CASSWTWTPGDTQYF.